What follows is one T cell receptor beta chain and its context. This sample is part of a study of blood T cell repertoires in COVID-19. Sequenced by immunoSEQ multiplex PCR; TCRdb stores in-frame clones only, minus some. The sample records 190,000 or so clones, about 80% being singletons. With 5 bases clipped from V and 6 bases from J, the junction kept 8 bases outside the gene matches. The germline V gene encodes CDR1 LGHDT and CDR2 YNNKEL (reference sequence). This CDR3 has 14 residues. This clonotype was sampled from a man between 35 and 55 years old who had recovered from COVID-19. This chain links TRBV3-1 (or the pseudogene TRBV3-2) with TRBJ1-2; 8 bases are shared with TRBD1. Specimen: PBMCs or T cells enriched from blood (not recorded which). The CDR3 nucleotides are TGTGCCAGCAGCGTCCACCCAGGGGGCGATGGCTACACCTTC. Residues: CASSVHPGGDGYTF.